Listed here are 25 T cell receptor beta chains from one sample, sequenced in a study of neurological immune-mediated disorders (dated by TCRdb to between 2019 and 2020). Library construction relied on 5' RACE. TCRdb names Illumina HiSeq 2500 as the instrument used. The public reads were quality trimmed at Q25 with fastp and then assembled into clones with MiXCR by TCRdb, keeping productive beta chains. Each CDR3 protein gets just one entry, which takes the most common genes and DNA from the rows behind it. This sample lists approximately 20,000 distinct CDR3 sequences; 6% to 8% were detected once. The top ten constitute around a sixth of the sample. The sequencing input was CD8+ T cells from blood. These receptors all come from a woman aged 25 to 39 with HTLV-1-associated myelopathy (HAM/TSP).

This clonotype was counted many times. This chain links TRBV15 with TRBJ1-1; no definite D call. Between the trimmed V and J ends, which lost 7 bases and 5 bases, there was a span of 8 bases. The CDR3 contains 11 residues. CDR1 and CDR2 (germline): LNHNV, YYDKDF (reference sequence). In DNA form, the CDR3 reads TGTGCCACCAAGGGTGGAACTGAAGCTTTCTTT. Amino acid sequence: CATKGGTEAFF.

This clonotype was seen ten or more times. The gene calls are TRBV20-1 and TRBJ1-5; 10 bases align to TRBD1. Germline CDR1 reads DFQATT; CDR2 reads SNEGSKA (reference sequence). This CDR3 spans 14 amino acids. Trimming removed 0 bases from V and 9 bases from J; junction bases left unmatched: 5. Here the CDR3 reads CSARDLDRGWPQHF. The CDR3 DNA sequence: TGCAGTGCTAGAGATCTGGACAGGGGGTGGCCCCAGCATTTT.

This clonotype was seen repeatedly, ten times or more. The chain couples TRBV29-1 to TRBJ1-1; unclear D gene. Trimming left V 7 bases short and J 0 bases short, with 12 bases between. There are 13 residues in the CDR3. Germline V CDR1 and CDR2: SQVTM, ANQGSEA. The CDR3 DNA reads TGCAGCGGGGTCGGCATCCTGAACACTGAAGCTTTCTTT. Translated, it gives CSGVGILNTEAFF.

The gene calls are TRBV2 and TRBJ2-1; tentatively, D is TRBD1 or TRBD2 (6 bases each). V was shortened by 7 bases and J by 3 bases, with 19 bases between the two germline ends. CDR3 length: 16 amino acids. The germline gives CDR1 SNHLY, CDR2 FYNNEI. CDR3 protein: CASMGDRGHFYNEQFF. The CDR3 bases are TGTGCCAGCATGGGAGATCGGGGGCACTTCTACAATGAGCAGTTCTTC. Full variable domain (remainder filled in from reference TRBV2 and TRBJ2-1): EPEVTQTPSHQVTQMGQEVILRCVPISNHLYFYWYRQILGQKVEFLVSFYNNEISEKSEIFDDQFSVERPDGSNFTLKIRSTKLEDSAMYFCASMGDRGHFYNEQFFGPGTRLTVL.

Judged by abundance, this clonotype is medium-sized. The chain is built from TRBV6-1 and TRBJ2-7; 7 bases line up with TRBD1. CDR1 MNHNS and CDR2 SASEGT come from the germline V gene. The J segment lost 4 bases and the V segment lost 5 bases, leaving 2 bases of the junction unmatched. The CDR3 extends over 12 amino acids. The CDR3 protein is CASSTGDYEQYF. The DNA of the CDR3 is TGTGCCAGCAGTACAGGGGATTACGAGCAGTACTTC.

Many counts were recorded for this clonotype. CDR3 sequence: CSARDTRTDYEQYF. As DNA, the CDR3 is TGCAGTGCTAGAGATACCCGGACAGACTACGAGCAGTACTTC. The rearrangement links TRBV20-1 to TRBJ2-7, with D tentatively TRBD1 (6 bases). The germline CDR1 and CDR2 sequences are DFQATT and SNEGSKA (reference sequence). The CDR3 consists of 14 residues. The ends were cut back, 0 bases at V and 3 bases at J, with 12 bases in the middle.

At least ten counts were recorded for this clonotype. This rearrangement joins TRBV4-1 to TRBJ2-3, with a possible D match to TRBD2 (5 bases). The V gene lost 0 bases and the J gene lost 4 bases, with 11 bases spanning the gap. CDR1 is MGHRA, CDR2 YSYEKL, per germline. This CDR3 is built from 15 residues. The CDR3 nucleotides are TGCGCCAGCAGCCAAGATGGGGAGAGGGCAGATACGCAGTATTTT. Translation: CASSQDGERADTQYF.

The table lists this clonotype with many counts. The J gene is TRBJ2-1, the V gene TRBV10-2; 8 positions match TRBD2. The CDR3 contains 16 residues. The germline gives CDR1 WSHSY, CDR2 SAAADI. V lost 2 bases, J lost 8 bases, and 11 bases stayed unmatched. The CDR3 bases are TGCGCCAGCAGTGAGGAGGGTAGCGGGGTTATTCATGAGCAGTTCTTC. Its protein product is CASSEEGSGVIHEQFF.

This clonotype was detected ten times or more. The V and J genes are TRBV6-6 and TRBJ1-5, with 7 bases fitting TRBD1. This CDR3 spans 15 amino acids. The V and J ends lost 5 bases and 0 bases, in that order; junction bases with no gene match: 4. CDR1 and CDR2 from the germline V gene are MNHNY and SVGAGI (reference sequence). The CDR3 DNA follows: TGTGCCAGCAGTCAAACAGGGGTTAGCAATCAGCCCCAGCATTTT. This gives the protein CASSQTGVSNQPQHF.

This chain links TRBV7-6 with TRBJ2-3; maybe TRBD1 (7 bases). Between the trimmed V and J ends, which lost 5 bases and 1 base, there was a span of 13 bases. Germline lookup yields CDR1 SGHVS and CDR2 FNYEAQ. The CDR3 loop spans 15 amino acids. The CDR3 coding sequence is TGTGCCAGCAGCCCCCGCAGGGGGGGCACAGATACGCAGTATTTT. Amino acids: CASSPRRGGTDTQYF.

This clonotype has a count of ten or more. The chain uses TRBV27 and TRBJ2-7, with 9 bases that match TRBD1. CDR1 and CDR2 (germline): MNHEY, SMNVEV (reference sequence). The V and J ends lost 1 base and 6 bases, in that order; junction bases with no gene match: 10. The CDR3 is 16 amino acids. CDR3 region: CASSLWGGDRVGEQYF. The CDR3 DNA is TGTGCCAGCAGTTTATGGGGGGGGGACAGGGTGGGCGAGCAGTACTTC.

The chain carries TRBV6-6 and TRBJ2-1, with 12 bases aligning to TRBD2. The length of the CDR3 is 17 residues. Germline V gene lookup returns CDR1 MNHNY and CDR2 SVGAGI (reference sequence). J lost 0 bases, V lost 5 bases, and 5 bases had no gene match. CDR3 amino acids: CASSHASGGASYNEQFF. The CDR3 DNA reads TGTGCCAGCAGTCACGCTAGCGGGGGGGCCTCCTACAATGAGCAGTTCTTC.

This clonotype has a count of ten or more. This CDR3 is CSADINIGTGNDINYGYTF. CDR3 nucleotide sequence: TGCAGTGCTGACATTAACATCGGGACAGGGAATGATATTAACTATGGCTACACCTTC. This rearrangement joins TRBV20-1 to TRBJ1-2, with TRBD1 identical over 9 bases. Germline CDR1 is DFQATT and CDR2 is SNEGSKA (reference sequence). This CDR3 region has 19 residues. Trimming took 5 bases from V and 1 from J; bases not matched to a gene: 20.

The table lists this clonotype with many counts. The gene calls are TRBV11-2 and TRBJ2-7; possibly TRBD1 or TRBD2 for D (5 bases each). The CDR3 consists of 17 residues. CDR1 and CDR2 (germline): SGHAT, FQNNGV. V was trimmed by 3 bases and J by 3 bases, leaving 21 bases between them. This chain's CDR3 is CASSFESGARNLYEQYF. As DNA, the CDR3 is TGTGCCAGCAGCTTCGAATCCGGGGCCAGGAACCTCTACGAGCAGTACTTC.

This clonotype was observed at least ten times. The chain has TRBV15 and TRBJ1-4, with a possible D match to TRBD1 (5 bases). The CDR3 is made up of 15 amino acids. Germline values: CDR1 LNHNV, CDR2 YYDKDF (reference sequence). Between the trimmed V and J ends, which lost 0 bases and 10 bases, there was a span of 15 bases. CDR3 in amino acids: CATSRDRGQSGKLFF. In DNA form, the CDR3 reads TGTGCCACCAGCAGAGATCGGGGCCAGTCCGGAAAACTGTTTTTT.

This clonotype was picked up many times. The chain is built from TRBV5-1 and TRBJ1-6; D might be TRBD1 (6 bases). The CDR3 sequence is 16 residues long. Germline V gives CDR1 SGHRS, CDR2 YFSETQ. Trimming removed 4 bases from V and 7 bases from J, with 18 bases in between. CDR3 bases: TGCGCCAGCAGCGACAGAGGACAGTCCGTCAATTCACCCCTCCACTTT. Its translation: CASSDRGQSVNSPLHF.

The chain has TRBV5-1 and TRBJ2-3; 9 positions match TRBD2. CDR3 size: 15 residues. Unmatched junction bases numbered 7, after V lost 4 bases and J lost 4 bases. The germline CDR1 and CDR2 sequences are SGHRS and YFSETQ. The CDR3, as DNA: TGCGCCAGCAGCACGGACGAGCGGGGGGCAGATACGCAGTATTTT. It is translated as CASSTDERGADTQYF.

At least ten counts were recorded for this clonotype. CDR3 bases: TGTGCCAGCAGTGAACAGGACAGGGTCACCTACGAGCAGTACTTC. Protein product: CASSEQDRVTYEQYF. The chain joins TRBV6-1 to TRBJ2-7; 8 bases are shared with TRBD1. The CDR3 sequence is 15 residues long. The germline gives CDR1 MNHNS, CDR2 SASEGT. With 2 bases clipped from V and 2 bases from J, the junction kept 5 bases outside the gene matches.

At least ten counts were recorded for this clonotype. A read error may explain this, as a much larger clone is one base away. This chain uses TRBV29-1 with TRBJ2-7, with TRBD2 as a possible D gene (6 bases). Germline lookup yields CDR1 SQVTM and CDR2 ANQGSEA. The CDR3 totals 14 residues. CDR3 DNA: TGCGGCGTTGAACTAGCTGGCAGCTCCTACGAGCAGTACTTC. Translated, it gives CGVELAGSSYEQYF.

This clonotype came up many times. V is TRBV12-3 or TRBV12-4 and J is TRBJ2-2; possibly TRBD1 for D (5 bases). Trimming took off 6 bases at V and 0 bases at J, with 5 bases between the two ends. This CDR3 contains 13 residues. The CDR3 DNA reads as TGTGCCAGCAGGACAGCGAACACCGGGGAGCTGTTTTTT. Its protein product is CASRTANTGELFF.

This clonotype was counted at least ten times. The rearrangement links TRBV7-2 to TRBJ1-1; a weak D match, TRBD1 (6 bases). CDR1 is SGHTA, CDR2 FQGNSA, per germline. The CDR3 spans 15 residues. V dropped 5 bases and J dropped 6 bases, with 19 bases sitting between them. The CDR3 sequence is CASSRYRRGRPEAFF. CDR3 in DNA: TGTGCCAGCAGCCGCTACCGCAGGGGAAGGCCTGAAGCTTTCTTT.

This clonotype was seen at least ten times. The J gene is TRBJ2-3, the V gene TRBV29-1; perhaps TRBD1 as D (5 bases). This CDR3 has 15 residues. Trimming shortened V by 1 base and J by 0 bases, and 11 bases separated the two germline ends. Germline CDR1 SQVTM, CDR2 ANQGSEA. CDR3 sequence (DNA): TGCAGCGTTGAAGGGACACCCGAAAGCACAGATACGCAGTATTTT. It codes for CSVEGTPESTDTQYF.

This clonotype was counted at least ten times. The CDR3 region has the DNA TGTGCCAGCAGTTACTCCTCCATTTTTGAGCAGTTCTTC. This gives the protein CASSYSSIFEQFF. The chain combines TRBV6-6 with TRBJ2-1, with D unresolved. Germline V gives CDR1 MNHNY, CDR2 SVGAGI (reference sequence). The V gene lost 0 bases and the J gene lost 9 bases, with 9 bases spanning the gap. The length of the CDR3 is 13 residues.

The table lists this clonotype with many counts. The V call is TRBV5-1, the J call TRBJ2-7, with 11 bases identical to TRBD2. Per the germline V gene, CDR1 is SGHRS and CDR2 is YFSETQ. J was trimmed by 2 bases and V by 6 bases; bases with no gene match: 16. This CDR3 is 18 amino acids long. CDR3 DNA: TGCGCCAGCACCCCCGGCTACGTAGCGGGGGGGGCCACCTACGAGCAGTACTTC. Encoded protein: CASTPGYVAGGATYEQYF.

This clonotype occurred many times. This sequence joins TRBV20-1 and TRBJ1-4; a possible D gene is TRBD1 (5 bases). V was shortened by 0 bases and J by 8 bases, with 13 bases between the two germline ends. This CDR3 contains 14 residues. From germline, CDR1 is DFQATT and CDR2 SNEGSKA (reference sequence). This CDR3 is CSAREGGEIEKLFF. CDR3 sequence (DNA): TGCAGTGCTAGAGAAGGAGGGGAGATCGAAAAACTGTTTTTT.